This T cell receptor beta chain was recorded in a study of cytomegalovirus exposure and HLA in healthy donors. Sequencing used immunoSEQ multiplex PCR; TCRdb keeps in-frame clones, though not all of them. Found here are some 80,000 clones, about 96% of them singletons; the top ten hold 1.3%. Germline lookup yields CDR1 SGHDN and CDR2 FVKESK. This CDR3 is 15 amino acids long. The ends were cut back, 2 bases at V and 0 bases at J, with 7 bases in the middle. The material sequenced was PBMCs. This clonotype was sampled from a woman younger than 30 in good health and CMV-seronegative. V is TRBV14 and J is TRBJ1-4; D not certain. The CDR3 nucleotides read TGTGCCAGCAGCCAATTTCTAGCAACTAATGAAAAACTGTTTTTT. It encodes CASSQFLATNEKLFF.